The 23 T cell receptor beta chains presented below share a single source sample, sequenced in a study of cytomegalovirus exposure and HLA in healthy donors. A multiplex PCR was run with 60 Vbeta primers and 13 Jbeta primers. This table comes from immunoSEQ multiplex PCR, and its TCRdb copy is limited to in-frame clones, with some not included. The profile shows roughly 190,000 clones, roughly 80% of them singletons. Sequences were obtained from PBMCs. These receptors came from a man between 50 and 59 years old in good health and CMV-seronegative.

The chain joins TRBV4-3 to TRBJ2-5, with 8 bases matching TRBD1. Germline V gives CDR1 LGHNA, CDR2 YSLEER. With V trimmed by 2 bases and J by 3 bases, 2 bases remained unmatched. The length of the CDR3 is 14 residues. The CDR3 reads CASSQQTGEETQYF. The CDR3 DNA sequence: TGCGCCAGCAGCCAACAGACAGGGGAAGAGACCCAGTACTTC.

CDR3 loop: CASSSKPMGLSYNEQFF. The CDR3 nucleotides are TGTGCCAGCAGCTCGAAACCGATGGGCCTCTCCTACAATGAGCAGTTCTTC. This chain joins TRBV11-2 and TRBJ2-1; D is undetermined. The germline V and J ends were trimmed by 4 bases and 0 bases, with 16 bases remaining between them. The CDR3 runs 17 residues. Germline lookup yields CDR1 SGHAT and CDR2 FQNNGV.

This clone was counted once. V usage is TRBV6-5 and J usage is TRBJ2-1, with TRBD2 identical over 9 bases. Germline V gene sequence: CDR1 MNHEY, CDR2 SVGAGI. This CDR3 spans 14 amino acids. With V trimmed by 5 bases and J by 3 bases, 2 bases remained unmatched. CDR3 sequence (DNA): TGTGCCAGCAGTGGTAGCGGGAGCTACAATGAGCAGTTCTTC. As protein: CASSGSGSYNEQFF.

This clone was recorded once. The V gene is TRBV10-3, the J gene TRBJ1-2; D is perhaps TRBD1 (6 bases). Trimming shortened V by 4 bases and J by 3 bases, and 9 bases separated the two germline ends. This CDR3 has 13 residues. Germline CDR1 reads ENHRY; CDR2 reads SYGVKD. CDR3 in DNA: TGTGCCATCAGTGGATCAGGGGACTATGGCTACACCTTC. This encodes CAISGSGDYGYTF.

The chain employs TRBV27 and TRBJ2-3; a weak D match, TRBD1 (6 bases). The CDR3 spans 13 residues. CDR1 is MNHEY, CDR2 SMNVEV, per germline (reference sequence). The V and J ends lost 8 bases and 2 bases respectively, with 11 bases between them. Here the CDR3 DNA reads TGTGCCAGCGCGGACAGCTACACAGATACGCAGTATTTT. This codes for CASADSYTDTQYF.

The genes are TRBV6-1 and TRBJ2-3; no clear D. This CDR3 comprises 18 residues. Germline V gene lookup returns CDR1 MNHNS and CDR2 SASEGT. V dropped 2 bases and J dropped 5 bases, with 23 bases sitting between them. This CDR3 is CASSETTTPAGTQDTQYF. In DNA form, the CDR3 reads TGTGCCAGCAGTGAAACGACCACCCCCGCAGGAACCCAAGATACGCAGTATTTT.

The chain is built from TRBV18 and TRBJ1-1, with TRBD1 matching 11 bases. Unmatched junction bases numbered 1, after V lost 3 bases and J lost 10 bases. Germline CDR1 KGHSH, CDR2 LQKENI. The CDR3 sequence is 12 residues long. The CDR3 DNA follows: TGTGCCAGCTCACCGGACAGGGGGCCAGCTTTCTTT. Protein sequence: CASSPDRGPAFF.

This CDR3 is CASSYPGAGELFF. The CDR3, as DNA: TGTGCCAGCAGCTACCCAGGGGCCGGGGAGCTGTTTTTT. The gene calls are TRBV11-2 and TRBJ2-2; weak D call: TRBD1 (6 bases). Trimming removed 4 bases at V and 6 bases at J, with 9 bases between. The CDR3 contains 13 residues. Germline values: CDR1 SGHAT, CDR2 FQNNGV.

This clone occurred once. This chain connects TRBV5-1 to TRBJ1-2; the match to TRBD1 covers 7 bases. After removal of 0 bases from V and 4 bases from J, the junction contained 3 bases not matched to a gene. CDR3 length: 14 amino acids. Germline V CDR1 and CDR2: SGHRS, YFSETQ. The chain's CDR3 is CASSLVGQSYGYTF. In DNA form, the CDR3 reads TGCGCCAGCAGCTTGGTGGGACAGTCCTATGGCTACACCTTC.

This rearrangement joins TRBV4-3 to TRBJ1-5; D unresolved. This CDR3 is 14 amino acids long. The V and J ends lost 0 bases and 5 bases respectively, with 8 bases between them. Germline V gene sequence: CDR1 LGHNA, CDR2 YSLEER. The CDR3 DNA is TGCGCCAGCAGCCAAGATCACGGTGATCAGCCCCAGCATTTT. Protein product: CASSQDHGDQPQHF.

The chain is built from TRBV11-2 and TRBJ2-4; D perhaps matches TRBD1 (6 bases). The CDR3 has 15 residues. Germline CDR1 SGHAT, CDR2 FQNNGV. The V and J ends lost 6 bases and 4 bases respectively, with 16 bases between them. The CDR3 sequence: CASSQGGVRKNIQYF. The CDR3 DNA is TGTGCCAGCAGTCAAGGGGGAGTCAGAAAAAACATTCAGTACTTC.

This clone was detected only a few times. J is TRBJ2-1 and V is TRBV19; 9 bases match TRBD2. Germline-derived CDR1 and CDR2 are LNHDA and SQIVND (reference sequence). CDR3 length: 16 residues. The J segment lost 10 bases and the V segment lost 0 bases, leaving 10 bases of the junction unmatched. The CDR3 spells CASSIDGGLAGTEQFF. CDR3 bases: TGTGCCAGTAGTATAGACGGGGGGCTAGCGGGGACAGAGCAGTTCTTC.

With regard to this clone: Its ends do not fully match the called genes, so a read error is possible. The chain has TRBV7-9 and TRBJ1-1; D may be TRBD1 (5 bases). The length of the CDR3 is 13 residues. Germline V gene sequence: CDR1 SEHNR, CDR2 FQNEAQ (reference sequence). The CDR3 nucleotides are TGTTCCAGCAGTCGAATCAGGGACACTGAAGCTTTCTTT. Amino acids: CSSSRIRDTEAFF.

This clone was observed a few times. The genes are TRBV5-1 and TRBJ2-3, with D tentatively TRBD1 (5 bases). The CDR3 contains 14 residues. Germline lookup yields CDR1 SGHRS and CDR2 YFSETQ. V shed 4 bases and J shed 6 bases, with 15 bases lying between them. In DNA form, the CDR3 reads TGCGCCAGCAGCGCTGGGGCAGGAGTGGATACGCAGTATTTT. Residues: CASSAGAGVDTQYF.

V is TRBV7-2 and J is TRBJ2-7, with 9 bases aligning to TRBD2. The CDR3 length is 15 residues. The J segment lost 6 bases and the V segment lost 1 base, leaving 7 bases of the junction unmatched. In germline, CDR1 is SGHTA, CDR2 FQGNSA. CDR3 residues: CASSLGGLASREQYF. CDR3 DNA: TGTGCCAGCAGCTTAGGGGGACTAGCTTCACGCGAGCAGTACTTC.

This clone was seen only once. V usage is TRBV10-3 and J usage is TRBJ2-2; 11 nucleotides align to TRBD2. The CDR3 contains 16 residues. J gave up 1 base and V 4 bases, and 2 bases lay outside the gene matches. Germline V gene sequence: CDR1 ENHRY, CDR2 SYGVKD. The CDR3 sequence is CAISAGLAGNTGELFF. The CDR3 DNA is TGTGCCATCAGTGCCGGACTAGCGGGGAACACCGGGGAGCTGTTTTTT.

The gene calls are TRBV9 and TRBJ2-5; TRBD2 matches 9 bases. Germline V gene sequence: CDR1 SGDLS, CDR2 YYNGEE. J lost 0 bases, V lost 4 bases, and 10 bases had no gene match. The CDR3 covers 17 residues. CDR3 residues: CASSPRGSGGNQETQYF. The CDR3 coding sequence is TGTGCCAGCAGCCCCCGGGGTAGCGGGGGTAACCAAGAGACCCAGTACTTC.

The chain joins TRBV5-1 to TRBJ1-1; D unclear. This CDR3 is 15 amino acids long. The V gene's germline CDR1 is SGHRS and CDR2 YFSETQ. Between the trimmed V and J ends, which lost 2 bases and 1 base, there was a span of 12 bases. CDR3 coding DNA: TGCGCCAGCAGCTTCGATCGGGTCTCGAACACTGAAGCTTTCTTT. It translates to CASSFDRVSNTEAFF.

The gene calls are TRBV5-6 and TRBJ1-6, with D uncertain. The germline V gene encodes CDR1 SGHDT and CDR2 YYEEEE. Trimming left V 2 bases short and J 7 bases short, with 10 bases between. The CDR3 spans 14 residues. CDR3 loop: CASSFRTGNSPLHF. As DNA, the CDR3 is TGTGCCAGCAGCTTTCGGACGGGGAATTCACCCCTCCACTTT.

This clone was detected once. The chain couples TRBV9 to TRBJ2-7; D possibly corresponds to TRBD2 (5 bases). CDR3 length equals 15 residues. V was pared by 4 bases and J by 0 bases, with 14 bases between. Germline CDR1 SGDLS, CDR2 YYNGEE. DNA for the CDR3: TGTGCCAGCAGCTCCTCCGCGGGTAGCTCCTACGAGCAGTACTTC. Translated, it gives CASSSSAGSSYEQYF.

The rearrangement joins TRBV7-9 to TRBJ2-7; perhaps TRBD1 as D (7 bases). The CDR3 is 15 amino acids. Trimming removed 0 bases at V and 5 bases at J, with 14 bases between. Germline CDR1 is SEHNR and CDR2 is FQNEAQ (reference sequence). CDR3 nucleotides: TGTGCCAGCAGCTTAGCGGGGCAGGGGGGCCACGAGCAGTACTTC. Translating gives CASSLAGQGGHEQYF.

The chain combines TRBV7-9 with TRBJ1-2; D uncertain. This CDR3 region has 12 residues. V lost 1 base to trimming and J lost 6 bases, with 6 bases between them. Germline V gene lookup returns CDR1 SEHNR and CDR2 FQNEAQ (reference sequence). CDR3 region: CASSLGADGYTF. For the CDR3, the DNA is TGTGCCAGCAGCTTAGGGGCTGATGGCTACACCTTC.

V usage is TRBV13 and J usage is TRBJ1-2, with 7 bases aligning to TRBD1. The CDR3 totals 13 residues. Germline assignment: CDR1 PRHDT and CDR2 FYEKMQ (reference sequence). V lost 5 bases and J lost 4; bases outside the gene matches: 4. The CDR3 here is CASSTGQAYGYTF. The CDR3 nucleotides are TGTGCCAGCAGCACCGGACAGGCCTATGGCTACACCTTC.